Below, one T cell receptor beta chain is given with its context. Its antigen is as yet unknown. PCR employed 60 Vbeta and 13 Jbeta primers. Repertoires were generated with immunoSEQ multiplex PCR, while TCRdb's copy carries only in-frame clones and drops some. The profile shows 200,000 to 250,000 clones, just over 75% of them singletons. This record comes from a study of cytomegalovirus exposure and HLA in healthy donors. Germline V gives CDR1 MNHEY, CDR2 SMNVEV (reference sequence). The length of the CDR3 is 15 residues. Trimming removed 5 bases from V and 2 bases from J; junction bases left unmatched: 9. Study results and caveats: Another analysis was done later, and it associated around 17,000 TCR beta sequences with HLA alleles at 0.05 false discovery rate. Available immune exposure information was restricted to CMV serostatus only.

The clonotype originates from a man aged 18 to 29 in good health and CMV-seronegative. The V call is TRBV27, the J call TRBJ2-7; 7 nucleotides agree with TRBD1. The sample consisted of PBMCs. The CDR3 loop is CASSVYRGRPYEQYF. The CDR3 DNA reads TGTGCCAGCAGTGTATACAGGGGTCGGCCCTACGAGCAGTACTTC.